Sequencing of this T cell receptor (beta chain) was carried out in a study of cytomegalovirus exposure and HLA in healthy donors. Deletions cut 3 bases from V and 1 base from J, with 12 bases between. This CDR3 region has 15 residues. CDR1 and CDR2 (germline): MGHDK, SYGVNS. Clones were read by immunoSEQ multiplex PCR, and TCRdb kept only the in-frame ones, dropping some. Of under 200,000 clones in the sample, about 90% were seen once. Sequenced sample: PBMCs. This rearrangement joins TRBV25-1 to TRBJ1-1; D is unclear. This sequence originates from a woman under 30 in good health and CMV-seropositive. The CDR3 sequence is CASSDVSGGNTEAFF. The CDR3 DNA sequence: TGTGCCAGCAGTGATGTGTCAGGTGGGAACACTGAAGCTTTCTTT.